Below, 6 T cell receptor beta chains from the same sample are listed, as sequenced in a study of CD8+CD57+ T cells in acquired aplastic anemia. According to the study, genomic DNA was the template for TCR beta VDJ and CDR3 profiling. TCRdb re-called the reads through MiXCR, storing one row per CDR3 protein. The sample has around 140,000 distinct CDR3 sequences, 41% seen once; the top ten hold 8% to 9%. The sequenced material came from sorted CD4+, CD8+, or CD8+CD57+ T cells (not recorded which) from PBMCs. Receptor source: a human donor in good health, serving as a control.

This clonotype came up once. The chain employs TRBV7-6 and TRBJ2-1; no reliable D call. CDR3 size: 11 residues. Germline V gene sequence: CDR1 SGHVS, CDR2 FNYEAQ. The germline V and J ends were trimmed by 1 base and 9 bases, with 4 bases remaining between them. The CDR3 loop is CASSLGAEQFF. The CDR3 DNA is TGTGCCAGCAGCTTAGGAGCTGAGCAGTTCTTC.

This clonotype has only one observation. Since the CDR3 does not end with the conserved phenylalanine or tryptophan, this likely comes from a read error. This rearrangement joins TRBV7-8 to TRBJ2-7; 7 bases match TRBD2. J gave up 5 bases and V 3 bases, and 7 bases lay outside the gene matches. Germline loops: CDR1 SGHVS, CDR2 FQNEAQ. The CDR3 length is 14 residues. The CDR3 nucleotides are TGTGCCAGCAGCTTTGGGGGGAGGGTGGACGAGCAGTACTAC. Its translation is CASSFGGRVDEQYY.

This clonotype has a handful of counts. The chain recombines TRBV5-1 with TRBJ2-5; 9 bases line up with TRBD2. The CDR3 covers 14 residues. Germline V lookup: CDR1 SGHRS, CDR2 YFSETQ. V shed 0 bases, J shed 7 bases, and the junction held 4 bases outside the gene matches. CDR3 loop: CASSLEGLARTQYF. CDR3 nucleotides: TGCGCCAGCAGCTTGGAGGGACTAGCCAGGACCCAGTACTTC.

The V gene is TRBV10-3, the J gene TRBJ1-2, with 7 bases fitting TRBD1. Germline CDR1 reads ENHRY; CDR2 reads SYGVKD. The CDR3 is 15 amino acids. V lost 0 bases and J lost 4; bases outside the gene matches: 5. CDR3 nucleotides: TGTGCCATCAGTGAGTCCCCGGACAGGACCTATGGCTACACCTTC. Encoded protein: CAISESPDRTYGYTF.

This clonotype came up a few times. V is TRBV18 and J is TRBJ2-7, with D possibly matching TRBD1 (6 bases). Trimming took off 6 bases at V and 0 bases at J, with 24 bases between the two ends. This CDR3 region has 18 residues. The germline gives CDR1 KGHSH, CDR2 LQKENI. DNA of the CDR3: TGTGCCAGCTCCCATTCCGGGACACCCGCCACGGGCTCCTACGAGCAGTACTTC. It yields the protein CASSHSGTPATGSYEQYF.

This clonotype was counted many times. The chain employs TRBV12-3 or TRBV12-4 and TRBJ1-1, with 7 bases fitting TRBD1. The CDR3 spans 14 residues. Trimming removed 5 bases from V and 7 bases from J; junction bases left unmatched: 10. The CDR3 sequence is CASSERRQGSEAFF. The CDR3 nucleotides are TGTGCCAGCAGTGAACGACGACAGGGCAGTGAAGCTTTCTTT.